The 10 T cell receptor beta chains below were found in one sample sequenced in a study of beta chain features in type 1 diabetes. The study reverse transcribed the entire isolated RNA, so it sequenced expressed TCRB transcripts. Method: immunoSEQ multiplex PCR; TCRdb's copy keeps in-frame clones and lacks some. The sample yields about 360,000 clones, over 10% seen once. Sequencing was carried out using naive CD4+ T cells from blood. The receptors come from a man aged 18 to 30 in good health.

This clone was seen more than once but under ten times. The chain uses TRBV7-2 and TRBJ2-3; tentative D call: TRBD2 (6 bases). The V end was cut by 8 bases, the J end by 5 bases, with 11 bases between. The germline V gene encodes CDR1 SGHTA and CDR2 FQGNSA. The CDR3 has 12 amino acids. CDR3 nucleotide sequence: TGTGCCAGCGGGGGGTCCGGAGATACGCAGTATTTT. It encodes CASGGSGDTQYF.

The rearrangement joins TRBV7-6 to TRBJ2-5; the D gene is possibly TRBD1 (6 bases). CDR1 is SGHVS and CDR2 is FNYEAQ in the germline V gene. This CDR3 spans 12 amino acids. V lost 5 bases, J lost 3 bases, and 7 bases lay in between. The CDR3 nucleotides read TGTGCCAGCAGCCGGACAGAAGAGACCCAGTACTTC. This encodes CASSRTEETQYF.

This clone was seen more than once but under ten times. The rearrangement links TRBV7-2 to TRBJ2-3; the match to TRBD2 covers 10 bases. This CDR3 comprises 16 residues. The trim removed 1 base at V and 1 base at J, leaving 2 bases unmatched. Germline assignment: CDR1 SGHTA and CDR2 FQGNSA. As DNA, the CDR3 is TGTGCCAGCAGCTTAGTAGCGGGGGGTGGCACAGATACGCAGTATTTT. Translation: CASSLVAGGGTDTQYF.

The J gene is TRBJ2-5, the V gene TRBV4-1; 13 bases are shared with TRBD2. The CDR3 sequence is 19 residues long. Germline loops: CDR1 MGHRA, CDR2 YSYEKL. The junction had 10 bases not matched to a gene; V was cut back by 0 bases and J by 3 bases. CDR3 amino acids: CASSQDLGLAGDIEETQYF. For the CDR3, the DNA is TGCGCCAGCAGCCAAGATCTTGGACTAGCGGGAGATATCGAAGAGACCCAGTACTTC.

This clone was found a few times. The chain joins TRBV14 to TRBJ2-3; possible D gene TRBD1, 5 bases. This CDR3 has 14 amino acids. From germline, CDR1 is SGHDN and CDR2 FVKESK. Trimming removed 4 bases at V and 0 bases at J, with 8 bases between. The CDR3 bases are TGTGCCAGCAGCCCCAGACAGAGCACAGATACGCAGTATTTT. This codes for CASSPRQSTDTQYF. Using reference TRBV14 and TRBJ2-3 for the parts outside the CDR3, the full variable domain is EAGVTQFPSHSVIEKGQTVTLRCDPISGHDNLYWYRRVMGKEIKFLLHFVKESKQDESGMPNNRFLAERTGGTYSTLKVQPAELEDSGVYFCASSPRQSTDTQYFGPGTRLTVL.

The V call is TRBV9, the J call TRBJ2-5; the match to TRBD1 covers 8 bases. Germline CDR1 and CDR2: SGDLS and YYNGEE. V shed 0 bases and J 1 base; nucleotides not matched to a gene: 2. The CDR3 runs 15 residues. Here the CDR3 DNA reads TGTGCCAGCAGCGTAGGGACAGGGAGCCAAGAGACCCAGTACTTC. Protein: CASSVGTGSQETQYF.

This clone was counted a few times. The rearrangement joins TRBV6-5 to TRBJ2-5, with a weak D call TRBD1 (6 bases). This CDR3 has 14 residues. Germline V lookup: CDR1 MNHEY, CDR2 SVGAGI. V lost 6 bases to trimming and J lost 4 bases, with 15 bases between them. This CDR3 reads CASSHRDSRETQYF. The CDR3 nucleotides read TGTGCCAGCAGCCACAGGGATTCGCGAGAGACCCAGTACTTC.

The V and J genes are TRBV7-2 and TRBJ2-1; D may be TRBD2 (6 bases). V dropped 5 bases and J dropped 8 bases, with 10 bases sitting between them. Germline loops: CDR1 SGHTA, CDR2 FQGNSA. This CDR3 has 12 residues. The CDR3 nucleotides read TGTGCCAGCAGCCAGACTAGTGATGAGCAGTTCTTC. Its protein is CASSQTSDEQFF.

Only a few counts were recorded for this clone. The chain has TRBV7-2 and TRBJ1-4; 7 bases line up with TRBD1. The length of the CDR3 is 15 residues. V was pared by 2 bases and J by 7 bases, with 7 bases of the junction left unmatched. Germline V gives CDR1 SGHTA, CDR2 FQGNSA. CDR3 DNA sequence: TGTGCCAGCAGCTTATCCGGGACAGCGCTTGAAAAACTGTTTTTT. Amino acids: CASSLSGTALEKLFF.

This chain connects TRBV6-1 to TRBJ2-7, with 8 nucleotides matching TRBD2. Germline V gene data show CDR1 as MNHNS and CDR2 as SASEGT. The trim removed 0 bases at V and 3 bases at J, leaving 4 bases unmatched. CDR3 length: 15 amino acids. The CDR3 region is CASSEAPGGNYEQYF. CDR3 sequence (DNA): TGTGCCAGCAGTGAAGCTCCGGGGGGGAACTACGAGCAGTACTTC.